These T cell receptor beta chains were read from a single sample in a study of neurological immune-mediated disorders. Using its own MiXCR run on the 5' RACE reads, TCRdb lists one record per CDR3 protein. The sample shows tens of thousands of distinct CDR3 sequences, over 9.5% of them seen only once. The sequenced sample consisted of PBMCs. The receptors were gathered from a man in his 60s in good health. Each CDR3 is given with its conserved first and last residue. Each record gives: D gene, J gene, V gene, CDR3 protein. The D gene is left open where the match is weak.

- | TRBJ2-5 | TRBV11-3 | CASSSTTGQTQYF
- | TRBJ2-7 | TRBV18 | CASSLQKAYEQYF
- | TRBJ2-7 | TRBV10-3 | CAISEITGRGSYEQYF
- | TRBJ1-2 | TRBV5-4 | CASSFGEGYGYTF
- | TRBJ2-1 | TRBV5-5 | CASSEGLYNEQFF
- | TRBJ1-2 | TRBV12-3/TRBV12-4 | CASSFYAFLAGYTF
- | TRBJ2-3 | TRBV20-1 | CSARDSRTQEDTQYF
TRBD2 | TRBJ2-1 | TRBV4-2 | CASSQGASGGPSYNEQFF
- | TRBJ2-1 | TRBV20-1 | CSADDISSYNEQFF
- | TRBJ2-1 | TRBV20-1 | CSARDNEGGQFF
TRBD1 | TRBJ1-1 | TRBV28 | CASSPRQGGEAFF
- | TRBJ2-3 | TRBV7-3 | CASSDTDTQYF
- | TRBJ1-2 | TRBV29-1 | CSGIEGIGEGYTF
- | TRBJ2-1 | TRBV25-1 | CASERGSQRAEQFF
TRBD1 | TRBJ2-3 | TRBV20-1 | CSASSTGIEADTQYF
- | TRBJ2-1 | TRBV5-1 | CASSLNPGGEYNEQFF
- | TRBJ2-7 | TRBV7-8 | CASSLNQRVGEQYF
TRBD1 | TRBJ1-4 | TRBV5-1 | CASSQGQINEKLFF
- | TRBJ2-1 | TRBV7-8 | CASSLGVSGLTYNEQFF
- | TRBJ1-5 | TRBV3-1 | CASSQGGARQPQHF
- | TRBJ1-1 | TRBV2 | CASSDRSTANTEAFF
- | TRBJ1-1 | TRBV7-9 | CASSLVIVNTEAFF
- | TRBJ2-7 | TRBV12-3/TRBV12-4 | CASIVAGTYEQYF
- | TRBJ1-5 | TRBV18 | CASSPKSNQPQHF
- | TRBJ1-6 | TRBV20-1 | CSAEGYSPLHF
- | TRBJ2-6 | TRBV20-1 | CSARSAQTVGANVLTF
- | TRBJ1-5 | TRBV6-5 | CASRGGGGQPQHF
- | TRBJ1-6 | TRBV5-1 | CASSENSPLHF
- | TRBJ2-3 | TRBV5-5 | CASSLYNTQYF
TRBD1 | TRBJ2-1 | TRBV20-1 | CSASGRQGYNEQFF
TRBD1 | TRBJ2-2 | TRBV7-9 | CASRPGQGGAGELFF
- | TRBJ2-7 | TRBV5-1 | CASSAQGGSYEQYF
TRBD2 | TRBJ2-3 | TRBV2 | CASRPWTSGGTDTQYF
- | TRBJ2-5 | TRBV5-1 | CASSFDDGLSGTQYF
- | TRBJ1-5 | TRBV5-8 | CASSRRRNQPQHF
- | TRBJ1-1 | TRBV7-2 | CASSLVPASAEAFF